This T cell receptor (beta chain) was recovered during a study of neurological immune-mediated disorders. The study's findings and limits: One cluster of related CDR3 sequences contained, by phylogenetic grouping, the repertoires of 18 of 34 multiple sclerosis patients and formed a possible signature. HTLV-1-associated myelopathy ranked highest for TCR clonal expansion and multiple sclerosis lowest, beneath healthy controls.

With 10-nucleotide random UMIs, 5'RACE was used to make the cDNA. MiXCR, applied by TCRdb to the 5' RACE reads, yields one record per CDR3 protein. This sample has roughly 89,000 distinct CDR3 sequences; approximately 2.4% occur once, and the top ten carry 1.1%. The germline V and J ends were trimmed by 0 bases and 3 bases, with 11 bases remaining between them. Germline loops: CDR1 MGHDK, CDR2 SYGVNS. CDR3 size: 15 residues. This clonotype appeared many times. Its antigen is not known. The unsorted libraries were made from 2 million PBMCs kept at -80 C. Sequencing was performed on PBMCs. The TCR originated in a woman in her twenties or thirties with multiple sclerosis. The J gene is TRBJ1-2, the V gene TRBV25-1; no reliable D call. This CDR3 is CASSEYNSNDYGYTF. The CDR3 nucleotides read TGTGCCAGCAGTGAATATAACAGCAATGACTATGGCTACACCTTC.